The following is a T cell receptor beta chain sequence with its context. There is no known antigen for this receptor. Base qualities are not provided; no much larger clone lies one nucleotide away. From the germline V gene, CDR1 is MNHEY and CDR2 is SVGEGT. Including the terminal cysteine and phenylalanine, the CDR3 comprises 18 residues. The read is trimmed to its CDR3 DNA, 54 bases read in frame from base 1. Trimming takes 6 bases off V and 0 bases off J; junction bases not matched to a gene: 14. Donors were under 40 systemically healthy Caucasian individuals from Russia aged 6 to 90 years. Approximately 9.3 milliliters of peripheral blood were drawn from each donor into EDTA-treated Vacutainer tubes. PBMCs were isolated by Ficoll-Paque density-gradient centrifugation, with at least 7 million obtained per sample. Trizol reagent was used to extract total RNA from PBMCs, with at least 5.5 micrograms per sample. For every donor, an aliquot of PBMCs went through flow cytometry to measure the percentages of naive CD45RAhigh/CD27high T cells.

These data are taken from a study of blood T cells in healthy people across ages (dated by TCRdb to between 2015 and 2016). For the wider study: In model experiments, template switching captured about one uniquely barcoded TCR beta cDNA molecule for every two T cells. To avoid experimental bias, donors of different ages were distributed randomly across sequencing lanes. Donors were grouped into four age groups: young (average roughly 17 years), middle-aged (39), aged (around 62) and long-lived (approximately 82). The study measured age-related changes in TCR beta repertoire diversity using deep sequencing normalized with unique cDNA molecular identifiers. Using the same blood draw, the study looked at two additional independent replicas of 1 million unique cDNA reads for two donors, one aged 18 to 30 and the other aged 80 or older. Beyond this particular receptor, the publication reports: Because the CMV infection status of the donors was unknown, age-related changes in expanded clonotypes may potentially have been confounded. Observed TCR beta diversity per million T cells fell roughly linearly with age, and a significant reduction was already apparent by age roughly 41. The long-lived group showed more naive CD4+ T cells, fewer expanded clones and increased TCR diversity than the aged group, suggesting age selection. Total diversity estimates from one million sequenced T cells were considered lower bounds and underestimates. The percentage of naive T cells measured by flow cytometry correlated strongly with observed TCR beta diversity. Bulk unsorted PBMC profiling prevented conclusive comparison of naive and antigen-experienced compartments.

Libraries were made using 5' RACE. The second PCR ran for about 6 to 12 cycles and used a J-beta primer mix along with a sample-barcoded 5' primer. A unique molecular identifier was introduced onto each TCR beta cDNA molecule by a template-switch 5' adaptor carrying 12 random nucleotides. Each sample yielded at least 3 million CDR3-containing paired-end reads. First-strand cDNA synthesis was performed from all RNA using the Mint cDNA synthesis kit, with priming by a TRBC-specific oligonucleotide. Following uracil-DNA glycosylase treatment, a first 18-cycle PCR with universal primers M1SS and BC2_uni_R was performed on all cDNA. The authors processed their data as follows. Each sample was normalized by randomly selecting 1 million high-quality reads, each carrying a distinct molecular identifier. Instead of being binned into consensus sequences, reads with shared molecular identifiers were discarded. CDR3 identification, clonotype clustering and error correction used MiTCR with a Q25 quality threshold and the strictest error-elimination algorithm. A nonparametric unseen species model with Euler transformation was used to estimate a lower bound on total TCR beta diversity. TCRdb ran its own pipeline on the public reads, namely fastp trimming at Q25 and MiXCR clone calling, and kept in-frame beta chains. When rows share a CDR3 protein, they turn into one entry using the most common DNA and genes. TCRdb assigned the V and J calls; the authors' analysis was not used. The table for this sample lists some 1,800,000 distinct CDR3 sequences; about two fifths of them were counted only once. The leading ten clones occupy about 23% of the sample.

Sequencing input: blood. The sequence derives from a human donor in good health. The receptor chain draws on TRBV6-2 or TRBV6-3 and TRBJ2-4, and 7 junction bases match TRBD2. The CDR3 is CASSPFGEGRLAKNIQYF. Read as DNA, the sequence is TGTGCCAGCAGCCCCTTCGGGGAGGGACGTTTAGCCAAAAACATTCAGTACTTC.